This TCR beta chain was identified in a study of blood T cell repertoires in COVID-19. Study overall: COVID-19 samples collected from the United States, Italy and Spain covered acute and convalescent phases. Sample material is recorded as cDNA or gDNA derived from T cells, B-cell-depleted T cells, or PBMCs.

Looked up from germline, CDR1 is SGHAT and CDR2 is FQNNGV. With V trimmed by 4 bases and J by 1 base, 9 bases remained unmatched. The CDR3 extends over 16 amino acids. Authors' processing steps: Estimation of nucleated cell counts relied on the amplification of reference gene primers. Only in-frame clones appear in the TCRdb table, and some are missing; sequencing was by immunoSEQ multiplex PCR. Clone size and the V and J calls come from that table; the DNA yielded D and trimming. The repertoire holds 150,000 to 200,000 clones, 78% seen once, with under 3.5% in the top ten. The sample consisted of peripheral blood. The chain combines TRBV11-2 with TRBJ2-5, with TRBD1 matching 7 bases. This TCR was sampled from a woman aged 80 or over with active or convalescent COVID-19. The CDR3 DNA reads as TGTGCCAGCAGCTCAAACTTAGGGGGCAGCCAAGAGACCCAGTACTTC. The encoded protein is CASSSNLGGSQETQYF.